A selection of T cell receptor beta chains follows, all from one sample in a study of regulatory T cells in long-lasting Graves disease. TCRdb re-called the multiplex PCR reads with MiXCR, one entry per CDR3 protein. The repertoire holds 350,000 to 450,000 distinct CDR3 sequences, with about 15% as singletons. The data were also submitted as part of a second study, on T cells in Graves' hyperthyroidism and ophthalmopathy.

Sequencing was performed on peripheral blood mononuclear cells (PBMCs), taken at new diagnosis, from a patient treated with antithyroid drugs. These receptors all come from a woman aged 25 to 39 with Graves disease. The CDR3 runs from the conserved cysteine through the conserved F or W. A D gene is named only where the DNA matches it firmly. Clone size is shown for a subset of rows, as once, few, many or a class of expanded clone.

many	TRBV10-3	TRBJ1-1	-	CAISETAGDTEAFF	TGTGCCATCAGTGAAACAGCAGGGGACACTGAAGCTTTCTTT
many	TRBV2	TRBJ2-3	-	CASSWGADTQYF	TGTGCCAGCAGTTGGGGGGCCGATACGCAGTATTTT
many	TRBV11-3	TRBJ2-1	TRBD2	CASSSIAGEVYNEQFF	TGTGCCAGCAGCTCCATAGCGGGAGAGGTCTACAATGAGCAGTTCTTC
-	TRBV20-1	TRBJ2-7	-	CSGGETYEQYF	TGCAGTGGGGGGGAAACCTACGAGCAGTACTTC
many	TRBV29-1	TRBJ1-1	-	CSGVRGEAFF	TGCAGCGGGGTTAGGGGTGAAGCTTTCTTT
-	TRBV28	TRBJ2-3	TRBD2	CASSLSGLAGADTQYF	TGTGCCAGCAGCTTAAGTGGACTAGCGGGAGCAGATACGCAGTATTTT
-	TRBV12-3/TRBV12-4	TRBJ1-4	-	CASSLTGGGNEKLFF	TGTGCCAGCAGTCTCACCGGTGGGGGGAATGAAAAACTGTTTTTT
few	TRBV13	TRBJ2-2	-	CASSGRTPGELFF	TGTGCCAGCAGCGGCCGGACGCCCGGGGAGCTGTTTTTT
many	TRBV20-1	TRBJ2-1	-	CSASDYRLSYNEQFF	TGCAGTGCTAGTGATTACAGGCTGTCCTACAATGAGCAGTTCTTC
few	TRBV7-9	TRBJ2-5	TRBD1	CASSSPQGARETQYF	TGTGCCAGCAGCTCGCCTCAGGGGGCGCGGGAGACCCAGTACTTC
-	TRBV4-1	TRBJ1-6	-	CASSPGTNSPPHF	TGCGCCAGCAGCCCAGGGACTAATTCACCCCCCCACTTT
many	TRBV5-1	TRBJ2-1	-	CASRTVPNNEQFF	TGCGCCAGCCGCACAGTGCCAAACAATGAGCAGTTCTTC
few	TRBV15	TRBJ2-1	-	CATSRGAGTRDEQFF	TGTGCCACCAGCAGAGGGGCGGGAACGCGTGATGAGCAGTTCTTC
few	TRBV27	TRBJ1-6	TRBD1	CASMGDSFNSPLHF	TGTGCCAGCATGGGGGACAGTTTTAATTCACCCCTCCACTTT
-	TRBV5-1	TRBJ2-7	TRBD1	CASRILPTGPYEQYF	TGCGCCAGCAGGATCCTCCCGACAGGGCCCTACGAGCAGTACTTC
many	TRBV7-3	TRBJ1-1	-	CASSLTPGNTEAFF	TGTGCCAGCAGCTTAACTCCAGGGAACACTGAAGCTTTCTTT
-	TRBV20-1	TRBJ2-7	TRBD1	CSARRTGGTYEQYF	TGCAGTGCGCGTCGGACAGGGGGGACCTACGAGCAGTACTTC
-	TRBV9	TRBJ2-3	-	CASSVDLGRRDTNTQYF	TGTGCCAGCAGCGTAGATCTGGGCCGGAGGGATACAAATACGCAGTATTTT
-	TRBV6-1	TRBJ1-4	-	CASRPERAGFEKLFF	TGTGCCAGCAGGCCGGAGAGGGCAGGTTTTGAAAAACTGTTTTTT
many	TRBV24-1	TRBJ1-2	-	CATSDRTQGYTF	TGTGCCACCAGTGATCGGACGCAGGGCTACACCTTC
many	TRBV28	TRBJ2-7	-	CASCKGDSPISYEQYF	TGTGCCAGTTGTAAGGGGGATTCCCCAATCTCCTACGAGCAGTACTTC
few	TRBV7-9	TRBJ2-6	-	CASSLTAVSGANVLTF	TGTGCCAGCAGCCTAACGGCCGTCTCTGGGGCCAACGTCCTGACTTTC
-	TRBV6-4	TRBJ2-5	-	CASSVRVLETQYF	TGTGCCAGCAGTGTCCGGGTTCTGGAGACCCAGTACTTC
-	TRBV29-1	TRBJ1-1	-	CSVEGVNTETFF	TGCAGCGTTGAGGGGGTGAACACTGAAACTTTCTTT
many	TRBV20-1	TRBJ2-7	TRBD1	CSARFGTGALYEQYF	TGCAGTGCTAGATTTGGGACAGGGGCACTATACGAGCAGTACTTC
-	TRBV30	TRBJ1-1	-	CAWSVRGGGRGFTAFF	TGTGCCTGGAGTGTGAGGGGAGGGGGGCGCGGATTTACGGCTTTCTTT
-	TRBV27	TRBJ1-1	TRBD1	CASTGGWGTEAFF	TGTGCGTCGACAGGGGGCTGGGGCACTGAAGCTTTCTTT
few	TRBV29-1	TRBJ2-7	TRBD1	CSVEGQGTTYEQYF	TGCAGCGTTGAGGGACAGGGGACCACCTACGAGCAGTACTTC
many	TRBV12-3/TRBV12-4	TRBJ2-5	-	CASRMSRGRQETQYF	TGTGCCAGCAGAATGAGTCGAGGGAGGCAAGAGACCCAGTACTTC
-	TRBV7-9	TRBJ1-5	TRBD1	CASSLRVQGTDSNQPQHF	TGTGCCAGCAGCTTACGAGTACAGGGGACCGATAGCAATCAGCCCCAGCATTTT
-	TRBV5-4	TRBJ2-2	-	CASSHPPPGQANTGELFF	TGTGCCAGCAGCCACCCTCCCCCGGGGCAGGCGAACACCGGGGAGCTGTTTTTT
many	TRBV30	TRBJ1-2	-	CAWSFGLLSSSLNYGYTF	TGTGCCTGGAGTTTCGGGTTGTTGAGCTCTTCCCTTAACTATGGCTACACCTTC
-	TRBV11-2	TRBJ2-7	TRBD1	CASSRTGGPLGEQYF	TGTGCCAGCAGCCGGACAGGGGGGCCTTTAGGCGAGCAGTACTTC
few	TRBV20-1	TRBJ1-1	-	CSARDSGGKKDTEAFF	TGCAGTGCTAGAGATTCTGGGGGCAAGAAGGACACTGAAGCTTTCTTT
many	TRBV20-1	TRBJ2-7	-	CSADKSGGGTGPLEQYF	TGCAGTGCTGACAAAAGCGGGGGCGGGACAGGGCCGCTCGAGCAGTACTTC
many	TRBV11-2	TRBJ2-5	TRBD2	CASRGGSGTSRGGETQYF	TGTGCCAGCAGGGGGGGAAGCGGGACGTCCCGGGGAGGAGAGACCCAGTACTTC
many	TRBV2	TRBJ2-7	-	CASRETEPGLKYF	TGTGCCAGCAGAGAGACAGAACCGGGTCTAAAGTACTTC
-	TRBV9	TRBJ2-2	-	CASSVVAGPSTGELFF	TGTGCCAGCAGCGTAGTTGCGGGCCCCTCCACCGGGGAGCTGTTTTTT
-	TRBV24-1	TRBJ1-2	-	CATSDPGRSYGYTF	TGTGCCACCAGTGACCCGGGACGGAGCTATGGCTACACCTTC
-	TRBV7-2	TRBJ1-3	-	CASSWTTSTGNTIYF	TGTGCCAGCAGCTGGACCACAAGTACTGGAAACACCATATATTTT
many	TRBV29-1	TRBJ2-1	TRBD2	CSVPGTSGSNEQFF	TGCAGCGTTCCCGGGACTAGCGGTAGCAATGAGCAGTTCTTC
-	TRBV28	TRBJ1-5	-	CASRKGGHNQPQHF	TGTGCCAGCAGGAAAGGGGGTCACAATCAGCCCCAGCATTTT
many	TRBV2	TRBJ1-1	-	CASSGKGPNGRLLAEAFF	TGTGCCAGCTCTGGGAAGGGGCCCAACGGCAGGTTATTGGCTGAAGCTTTCTTT
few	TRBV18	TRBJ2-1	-	CASSPQVGEQFF	TGTGCCAGCTCACCTCAGGTGGGTGAGCAGTTCTTC